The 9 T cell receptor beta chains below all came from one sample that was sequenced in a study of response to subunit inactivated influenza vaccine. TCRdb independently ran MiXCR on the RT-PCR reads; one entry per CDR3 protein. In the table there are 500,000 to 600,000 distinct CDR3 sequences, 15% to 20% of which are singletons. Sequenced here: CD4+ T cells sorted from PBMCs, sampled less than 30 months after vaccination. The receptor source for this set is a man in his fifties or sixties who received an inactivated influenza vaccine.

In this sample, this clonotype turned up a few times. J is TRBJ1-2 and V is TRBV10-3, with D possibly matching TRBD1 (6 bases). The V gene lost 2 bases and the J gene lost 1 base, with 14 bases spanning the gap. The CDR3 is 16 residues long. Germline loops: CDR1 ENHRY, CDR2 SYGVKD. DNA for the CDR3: TGTGCCATCAGTGAGCCAGGGGCGGTGGATAACTATGGCTACACCTTC. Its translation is CAISEPGAVDNYGYTF.

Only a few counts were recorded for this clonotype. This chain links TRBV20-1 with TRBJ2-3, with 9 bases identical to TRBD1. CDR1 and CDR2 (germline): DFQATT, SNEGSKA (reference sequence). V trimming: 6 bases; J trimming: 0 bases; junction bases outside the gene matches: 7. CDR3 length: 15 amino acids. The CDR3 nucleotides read TGCAGTGCGGAGGACAGGGGCCTAAGCACAGATACGCAGTATTTT. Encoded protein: CSAEDRGLSTDTQYF.

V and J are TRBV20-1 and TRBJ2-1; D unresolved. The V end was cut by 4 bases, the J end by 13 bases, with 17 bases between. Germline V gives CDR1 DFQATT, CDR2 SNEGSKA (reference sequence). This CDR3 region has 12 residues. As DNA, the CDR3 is TGCAGTGCTACCTCCCCGGAAAGGCCTCAGTTCTTC. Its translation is CSATSPERPQFF.

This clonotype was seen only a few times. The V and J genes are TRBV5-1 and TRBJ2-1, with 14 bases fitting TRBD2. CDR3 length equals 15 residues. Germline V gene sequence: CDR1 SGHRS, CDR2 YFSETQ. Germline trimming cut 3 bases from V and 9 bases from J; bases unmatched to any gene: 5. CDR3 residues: CASSSGTSGSVEQFF. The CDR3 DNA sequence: TGCGCCAGCAGCTCCGGGACTAGCGGGAGTGTTGAGCAGTTCTTC.

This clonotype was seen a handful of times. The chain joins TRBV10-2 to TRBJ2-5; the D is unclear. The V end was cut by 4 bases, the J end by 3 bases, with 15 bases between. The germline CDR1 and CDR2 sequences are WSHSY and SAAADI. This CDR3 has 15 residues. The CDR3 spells CASSGANLLKETQYF. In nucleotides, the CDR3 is TGCGCCAGCAGTGGGGCCAACCTACTCAAAGAGACCCAGTACTTC.

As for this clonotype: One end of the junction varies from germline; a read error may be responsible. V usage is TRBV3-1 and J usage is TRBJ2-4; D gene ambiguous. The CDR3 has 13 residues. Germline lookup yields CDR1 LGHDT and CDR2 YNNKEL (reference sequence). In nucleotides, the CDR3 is TGTGCCAGCATCCAAGATTCGAAAAACATTCAGTACTTC. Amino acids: CASIQDSKNIQYF.

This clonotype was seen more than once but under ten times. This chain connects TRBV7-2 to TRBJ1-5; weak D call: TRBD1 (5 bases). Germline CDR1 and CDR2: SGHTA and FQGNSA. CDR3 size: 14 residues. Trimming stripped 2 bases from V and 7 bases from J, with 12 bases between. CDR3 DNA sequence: TGTGCCAGCAGCTTACAGGTATCAGGGCAGCCCCAGCATTTT. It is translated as CASSLQVSGQPQHF.

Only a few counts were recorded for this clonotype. DNA of the CDR3: TGTGCCAGCAGTCCCATCGGGACACCCAATGAGCAGTTCTTC. This translates into CASSPIGTPNEQFF. The genes are TRBV12-3 or TRBV12-4 and TRBJ2-1, with D perhaps matching TRBD1 (6 bases). The CDR3 runs 14 residues. V shed 5 bases and J shed 6 bases, with 14 bases lying between them.

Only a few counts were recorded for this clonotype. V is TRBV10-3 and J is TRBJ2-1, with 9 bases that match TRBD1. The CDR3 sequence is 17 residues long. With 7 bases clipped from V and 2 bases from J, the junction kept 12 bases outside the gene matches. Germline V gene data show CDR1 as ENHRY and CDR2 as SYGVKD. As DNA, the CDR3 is TGTGCCATCAAAGACACACAGGGGGCTCGGGCCTACAATGAGCAGTTCTTC. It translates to CAIKDTQGARAYNEQFF.